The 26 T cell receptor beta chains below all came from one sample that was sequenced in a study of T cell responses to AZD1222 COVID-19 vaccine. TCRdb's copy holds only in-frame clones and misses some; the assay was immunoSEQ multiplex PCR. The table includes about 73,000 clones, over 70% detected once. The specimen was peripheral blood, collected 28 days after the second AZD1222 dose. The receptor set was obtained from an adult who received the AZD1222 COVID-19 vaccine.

In DNA form, the CDR3 reads TGTGCCAGCTCACCGAACATCGGCAGGGGGGTCGAGCAGTACTTC. Translated, it gives CASSPNIGRGVEQYF. The V and J genes are TRBV18 and TRBJ2-7, with D possibly matching TRBD1 (7 bases). This CDR3 is built from 15 residues. Trimming left V 3 bases short and J 6 bases short, with 18 bases between. Germline values: CDR1 KGHSH, CDR2 LQKENI.

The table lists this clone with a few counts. The DNA of the CDR3 is TGCAGCGTTGCCGGAGAGGTTGAGACCAACACCGGGGAGCTGTTTTTT. Translation: CSVAGEVETNTGELFF. J is TRBJ2-2 and V is TRBV29-1; no clear D gene. The CDR3 length is 16 residues. Looked up from germline, CDR1 is SQVTM and CDR2 is ANQGSEA. V lost 4 bases to trimming and J lost 2 bases, with 17 bases between them.

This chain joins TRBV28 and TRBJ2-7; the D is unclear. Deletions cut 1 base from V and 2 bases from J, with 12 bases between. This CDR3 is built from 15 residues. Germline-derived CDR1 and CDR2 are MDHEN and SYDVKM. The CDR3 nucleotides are TGTGCCAGCAGTTTATATCCCGAGGATACCTACGAGCAGTACTTC. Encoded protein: CASSLYPEDTYEQYF.

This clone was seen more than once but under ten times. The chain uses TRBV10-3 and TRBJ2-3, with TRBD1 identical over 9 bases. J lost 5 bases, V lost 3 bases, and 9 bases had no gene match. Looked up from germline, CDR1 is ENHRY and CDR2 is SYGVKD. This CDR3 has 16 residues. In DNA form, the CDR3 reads TGTGCCATCAGTGATTTTCCAGGACAGGGGCTAGATACGCAGTATTTT. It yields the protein CAISDFPGQGLDTQYF.

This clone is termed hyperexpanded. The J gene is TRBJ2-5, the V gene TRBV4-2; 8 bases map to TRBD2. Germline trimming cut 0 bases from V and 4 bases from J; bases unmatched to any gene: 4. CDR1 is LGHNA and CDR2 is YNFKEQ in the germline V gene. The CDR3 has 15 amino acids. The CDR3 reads CASSQEWLAGETQYF. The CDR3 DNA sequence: TGTGCCAGCAGCCAAGAATGGCTAGCGGGAGAGACCCAGTACTTC.

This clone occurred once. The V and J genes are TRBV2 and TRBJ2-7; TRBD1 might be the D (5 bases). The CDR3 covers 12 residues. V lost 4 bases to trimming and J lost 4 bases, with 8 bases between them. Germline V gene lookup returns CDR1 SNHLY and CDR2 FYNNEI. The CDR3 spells CASSAQGYEQYF. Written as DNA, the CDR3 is TGTGCCAGCAGTGCTCAGGGATACGAGCAGTACTTC.

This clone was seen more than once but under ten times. CDR3 amino acids: CASSLGTSPEQFF. The CDR3 nucleotides are TGTGCCAGCAGCTTAGGGACTAGCCCTGAGCAGTTCTTC. The J gene is TRBJ2-1, the V gene TRBV7-6; 8 bases map to TRBD2. The V gene end was trimmed by 1 base and the J gene end by 9 bases; junction bases not matched to a gene: 2. The germline V gene has CDR1 SGHVS and CDR2 FNYEAQ. This CDR3 has 13 residues.

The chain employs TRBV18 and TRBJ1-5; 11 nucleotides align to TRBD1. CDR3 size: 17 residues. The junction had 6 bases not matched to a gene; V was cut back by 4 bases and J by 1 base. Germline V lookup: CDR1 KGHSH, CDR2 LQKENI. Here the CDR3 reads CASSRGRDRGSNQPQHF. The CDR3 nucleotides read TGTGCCAGCTCACGAGGCCGGGACAGGGGGAGCAATCAGCCCCAGCATTTT.

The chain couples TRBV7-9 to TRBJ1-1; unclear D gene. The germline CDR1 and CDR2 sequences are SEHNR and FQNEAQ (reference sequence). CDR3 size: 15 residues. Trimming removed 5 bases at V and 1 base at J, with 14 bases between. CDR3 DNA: TGTGCCAGCAGCCTTTGGCCGGTTAGGAACACTGAAGCTTTCTTT. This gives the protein CASSLWPVRNTEAFF.

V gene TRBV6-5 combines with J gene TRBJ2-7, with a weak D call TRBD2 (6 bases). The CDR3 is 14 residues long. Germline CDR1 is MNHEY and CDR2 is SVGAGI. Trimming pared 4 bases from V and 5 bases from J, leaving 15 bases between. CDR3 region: CASSWRGRKDEQYF. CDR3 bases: TGTGCCAGCAGTTGGAGGGGCAGGAAAGACGAGCAGTACTTC.

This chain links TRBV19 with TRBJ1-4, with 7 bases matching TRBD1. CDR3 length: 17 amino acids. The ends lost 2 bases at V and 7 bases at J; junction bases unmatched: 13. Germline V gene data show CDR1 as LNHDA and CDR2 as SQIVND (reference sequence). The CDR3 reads CASSIRGGRQGGEKLFF. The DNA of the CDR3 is TGTGCCAGTAGTATAAGAGGGGGAAGACAGGGCGGTGAAAAACTGTTTTTT.

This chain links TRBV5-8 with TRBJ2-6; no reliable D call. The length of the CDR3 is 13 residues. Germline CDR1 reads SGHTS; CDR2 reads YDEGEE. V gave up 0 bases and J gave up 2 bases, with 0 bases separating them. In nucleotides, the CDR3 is TGTGCCAGCAGCTTGGCTGGGGCCAACGTCCTGACTTTC. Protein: CASSLAGANVLTF.

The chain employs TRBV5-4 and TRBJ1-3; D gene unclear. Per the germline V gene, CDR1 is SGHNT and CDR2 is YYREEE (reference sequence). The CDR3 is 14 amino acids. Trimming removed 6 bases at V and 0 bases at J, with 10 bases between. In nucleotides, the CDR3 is TGTGCCAGCACAGACGGATCCTCTGGAAACACCATATATTTT. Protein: CASTDGSSGNTIYF.

Here the CDR3 DNA reads TGTGCCACCAGCAGAGGAGAGGTGGTCGGACTCAGCTACGAGCAGTACTTC. Its protein product is CATSRGEVVGLSYEQYF. The J gene is TRBJ2-7, the V gene TRBV15, with a tentative D call TRBD2 (5 bases). Germline V CDR1 and CDR2: LNHNV, YYDKDF (reference sequence). There are 17 residues in the CDR3. Deletions cut 1 base from V and 3 bases from J, with 19 bases between.

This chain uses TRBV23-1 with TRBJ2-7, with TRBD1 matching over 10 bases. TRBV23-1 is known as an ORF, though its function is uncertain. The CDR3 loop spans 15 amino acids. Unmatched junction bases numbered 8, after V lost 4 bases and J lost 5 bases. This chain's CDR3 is CASSPPGQGWHEQYF. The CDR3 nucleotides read TGCGCCAGCAGTCCACCGGGACAGGGGTGGCACGAGCAGTACTTC.

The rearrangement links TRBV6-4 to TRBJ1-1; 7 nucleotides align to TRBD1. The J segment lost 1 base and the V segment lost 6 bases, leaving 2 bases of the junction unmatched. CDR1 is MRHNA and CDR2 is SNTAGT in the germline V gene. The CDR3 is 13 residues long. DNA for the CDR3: TGTGCCAGCAGAGGACAGGCGAACACTGAAGCTTTCTTT. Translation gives CASRGQANTEAFF.

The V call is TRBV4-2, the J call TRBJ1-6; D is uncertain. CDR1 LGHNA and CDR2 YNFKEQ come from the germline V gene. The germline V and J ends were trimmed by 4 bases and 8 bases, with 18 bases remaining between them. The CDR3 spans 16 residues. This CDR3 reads CASSRETATGDSPLHF. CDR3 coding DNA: TGTGCCAGCAGCCGAGAGACGGCAACCGGGGATTCACCCCTCCACTTT.

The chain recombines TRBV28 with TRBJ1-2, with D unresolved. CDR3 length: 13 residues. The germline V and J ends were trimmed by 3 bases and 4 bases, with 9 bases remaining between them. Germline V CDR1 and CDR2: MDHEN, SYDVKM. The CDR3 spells CASSFNSPYGYTF. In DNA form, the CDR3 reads TGTGCCAGCAGTTTTAATTCGCCCTATGGCTACACCTTC.

DNA of the CDR3: TGTGCCAGCGCCAAATGGGACCGGGGACACGAAGAGACCCAGTACTTC. Its protein product is CASAKWDRGHEETQYF. The chain has TRBV27 and TRBJ2-5; the D gene is possibly TRBD1 (6 bases). Trimming removed 8 bases from V and 3 bases from J, with 22 bases in between. The CDR3 spans 16 residues. Germline-derived CDR1 and CDR2 are MNHEY and SMNVEV (reference sequence).

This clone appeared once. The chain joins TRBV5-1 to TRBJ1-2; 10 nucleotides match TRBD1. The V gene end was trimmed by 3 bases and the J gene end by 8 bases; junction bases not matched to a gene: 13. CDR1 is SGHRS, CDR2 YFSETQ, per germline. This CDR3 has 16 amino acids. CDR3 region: CASSSSTGGQGKGYTF. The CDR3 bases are TGCGCCAGCAGCTCCTCGACAGGGGGACAGGGGAAGGGCTACACCTTC.

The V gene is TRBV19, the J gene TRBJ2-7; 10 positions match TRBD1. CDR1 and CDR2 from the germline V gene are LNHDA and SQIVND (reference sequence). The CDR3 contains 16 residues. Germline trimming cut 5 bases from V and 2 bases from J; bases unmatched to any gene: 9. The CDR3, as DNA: TGTGCCAGTAGTGCGGGACAGGGGCGACCCCCCTACGAGCAGTACTTC. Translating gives CASSAGQGRPPYEQYF. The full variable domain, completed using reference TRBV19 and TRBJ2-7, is DGGITQSPKYLFRKEGQNVTLSCEQNLNHDAMYWYRQDPGQGLRLIYYSQIVNDFQKGDIAEGYSVSREKKESFPLTVTSAQKNPTAFYLCASSAGQGRPPYEQYFGPGTRLTVT.

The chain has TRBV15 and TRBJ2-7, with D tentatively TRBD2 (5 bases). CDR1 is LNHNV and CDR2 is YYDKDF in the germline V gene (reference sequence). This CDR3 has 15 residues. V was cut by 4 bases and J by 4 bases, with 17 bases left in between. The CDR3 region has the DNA TGTGCCACCAGCATATCGAGGGATAGGTATTACGAGCAGTACTTC. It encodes CATSISRDRYYEQYF.

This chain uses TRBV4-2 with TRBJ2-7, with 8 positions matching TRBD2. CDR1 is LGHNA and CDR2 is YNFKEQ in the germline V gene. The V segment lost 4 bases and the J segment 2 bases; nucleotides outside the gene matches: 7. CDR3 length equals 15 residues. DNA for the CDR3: TGTGCCAGCAGCCTCATGACTAGCGAAACCTACGAGCAGTACTTC. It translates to CASSLMTSETYEQYF.

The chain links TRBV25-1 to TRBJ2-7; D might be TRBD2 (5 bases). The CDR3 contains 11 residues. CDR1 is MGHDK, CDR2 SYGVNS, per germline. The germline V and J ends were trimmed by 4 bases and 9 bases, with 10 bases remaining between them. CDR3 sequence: CASSAYEGQYF. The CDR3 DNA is TGTGCCAGCAGTGCGTACGAGGGGCAGTACTTC.

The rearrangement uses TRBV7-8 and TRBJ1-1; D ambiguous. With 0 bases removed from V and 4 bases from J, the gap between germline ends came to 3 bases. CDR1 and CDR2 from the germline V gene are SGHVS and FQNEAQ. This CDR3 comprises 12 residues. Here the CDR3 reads CASSLAATEAFF. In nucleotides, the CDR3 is TGTGCCAGCAGCTTAGCGGCCACTGAAGCTTTCTTT.

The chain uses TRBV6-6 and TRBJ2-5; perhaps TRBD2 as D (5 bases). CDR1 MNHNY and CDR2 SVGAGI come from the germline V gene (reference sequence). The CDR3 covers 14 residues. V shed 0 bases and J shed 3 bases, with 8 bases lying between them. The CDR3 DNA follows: TGTGCCAGCAGTTACTCGCGGGTAGAAGAGACCCAGTACTTC. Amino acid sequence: CASSYSRVEETQYF.